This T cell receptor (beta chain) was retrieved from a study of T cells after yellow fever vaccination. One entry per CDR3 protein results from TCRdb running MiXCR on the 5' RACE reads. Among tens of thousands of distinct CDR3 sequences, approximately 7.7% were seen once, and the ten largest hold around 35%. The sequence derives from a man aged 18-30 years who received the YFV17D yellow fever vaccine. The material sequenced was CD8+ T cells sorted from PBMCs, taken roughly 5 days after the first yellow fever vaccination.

The chain's CDR3 is CASSLNGNGYTF. DNA of the CDR3: TGTGCCAGCAGCTTAAACGGGAACGGCTACACCTTC. The chain has TRBV5-4 and TRBJ1-2; unclear D gene. The length of the CDR3 is 12 residues. Trimming removed 2 bases at V and 8 bases at J, with 10 bases between. Germline V gene sequence: CDR1 SGHNT, CDR2 YYREEE (reference sequence). Based on the CDR3 plus reference TRBV5-4 and TRBJ1-2, the full variable domain is ETGVTQSPTHLIKTRGQQVTLRCSSQSGHNTVSWYQQALGQGPQFIFQYYREEENGRGNFPPRFSGLQFPNYSSELNVNALELDDSALYLCASSLNGNGYTFGSGTRLTVV.